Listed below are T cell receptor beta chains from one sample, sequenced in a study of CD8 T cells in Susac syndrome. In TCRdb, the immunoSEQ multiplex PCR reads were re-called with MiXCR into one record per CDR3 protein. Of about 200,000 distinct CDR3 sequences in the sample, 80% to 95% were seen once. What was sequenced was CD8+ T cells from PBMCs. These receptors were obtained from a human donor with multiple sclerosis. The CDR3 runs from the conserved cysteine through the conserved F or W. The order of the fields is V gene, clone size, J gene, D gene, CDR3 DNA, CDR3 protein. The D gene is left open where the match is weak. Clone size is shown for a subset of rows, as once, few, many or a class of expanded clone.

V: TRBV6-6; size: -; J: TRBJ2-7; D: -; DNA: TGTGCCAGCAGAATTAAGGACAGCACCTACGAGCAGTACTTC; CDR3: CASRIKDSTYEQYF
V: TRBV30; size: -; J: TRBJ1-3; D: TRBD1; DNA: TGTGCCTGGAGCCAGGGGGCATCAGGAAACACCATATATTTT; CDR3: CAWSQGASGNTIYF
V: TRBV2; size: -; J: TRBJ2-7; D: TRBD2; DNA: TGTGCCAGCAGTGAGATGGGACTAGCGGGGGGTCTCTACGAGCAGTACTTC; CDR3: CASSEMGLAGGLYEQYF
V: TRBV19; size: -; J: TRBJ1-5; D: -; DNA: TGTGCCAGTAGTGTATATTACAGCAGCAATCAGCCCCAGCATTTT; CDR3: CASSVYYSSNQPQHF
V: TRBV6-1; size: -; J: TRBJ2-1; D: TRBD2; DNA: TGTGCCACCCGACTGGGACTAGCGGGAGCCAATGAGCAGTTCTTC; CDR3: CATRLGLAGANEQFF
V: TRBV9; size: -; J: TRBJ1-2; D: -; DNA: TGTGCCAGCAGCGGACCTCAGGGCATCTATGGCTACACCTTC; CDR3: CASSGPQGIYGYTF
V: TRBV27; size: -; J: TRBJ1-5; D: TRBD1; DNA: TGTGCCAGCAAATTAACAGGGGAAGGTAATCAGCCCCAGCATTTT; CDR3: CASKLTGEGNQPQHF
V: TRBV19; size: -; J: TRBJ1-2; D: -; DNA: TGTGCCAGTACGTCCCCTCCCGGCGGCTATGGCTACACCTTC; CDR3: CASTSPPGGYGYTF
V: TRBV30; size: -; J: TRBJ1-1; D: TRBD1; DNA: TGTGCCTGGAGTGTTCCCGGACAGGGGGCGGACTCTTCGAACACTGAAGCTTTCTTT; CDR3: CAWSVPGQGADSSNTEAFF
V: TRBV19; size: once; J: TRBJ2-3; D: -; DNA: TGTGCCAGTACTCCACGCGGGGCCTACACAGATACGCAGTATTTT; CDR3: CASTPRGAYTDTQYF